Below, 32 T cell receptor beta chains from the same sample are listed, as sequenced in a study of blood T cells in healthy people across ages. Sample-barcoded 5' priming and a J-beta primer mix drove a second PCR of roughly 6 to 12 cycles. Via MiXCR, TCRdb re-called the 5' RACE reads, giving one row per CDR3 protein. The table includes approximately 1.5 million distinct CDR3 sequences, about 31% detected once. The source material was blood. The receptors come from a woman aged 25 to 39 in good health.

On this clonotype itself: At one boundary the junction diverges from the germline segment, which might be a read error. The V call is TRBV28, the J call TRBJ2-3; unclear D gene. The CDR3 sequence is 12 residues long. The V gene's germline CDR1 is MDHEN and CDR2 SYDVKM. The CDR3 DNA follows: TGTGCCTGCAGTTTATTGTCCGATACGCAGTATTTT. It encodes CACSLLSDTQYF.

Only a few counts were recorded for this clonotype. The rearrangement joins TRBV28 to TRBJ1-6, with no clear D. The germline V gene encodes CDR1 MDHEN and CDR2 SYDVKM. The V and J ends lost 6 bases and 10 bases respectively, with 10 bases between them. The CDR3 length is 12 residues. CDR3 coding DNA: TGTGCCAGCAGACCTATGACCTCACCCCTCCACTTT. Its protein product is CASRPMTSPLHF.

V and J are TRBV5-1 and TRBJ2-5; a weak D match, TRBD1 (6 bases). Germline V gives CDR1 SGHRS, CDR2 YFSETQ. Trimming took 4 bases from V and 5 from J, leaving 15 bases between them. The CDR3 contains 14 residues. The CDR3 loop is CASSSNRVGETQYF. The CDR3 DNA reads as TGCGCCAGCAGCAGCAACAGGGTCGGCGAGACCCAGTACTTC.

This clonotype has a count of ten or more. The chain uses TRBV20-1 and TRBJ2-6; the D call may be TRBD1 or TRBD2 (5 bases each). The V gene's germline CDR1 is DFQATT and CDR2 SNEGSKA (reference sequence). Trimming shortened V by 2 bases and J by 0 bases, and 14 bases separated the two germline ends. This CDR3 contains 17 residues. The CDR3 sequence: CSARLPGRSSGANVLTF. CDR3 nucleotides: TGCAGTGCTAGACTTCCGGGACGTAGCTCTGGGGCCAACGTCCTGACTTTC.

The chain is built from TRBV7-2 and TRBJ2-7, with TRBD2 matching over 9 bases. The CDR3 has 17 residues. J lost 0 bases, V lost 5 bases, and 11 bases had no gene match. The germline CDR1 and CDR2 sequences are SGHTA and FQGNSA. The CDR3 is CASSLQPVAGVSYEQYF. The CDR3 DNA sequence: TGTGCCAGCAGCCTTCAGCCTGTAGCGGGAGTCTCCTACGAGCAGTACTTC.

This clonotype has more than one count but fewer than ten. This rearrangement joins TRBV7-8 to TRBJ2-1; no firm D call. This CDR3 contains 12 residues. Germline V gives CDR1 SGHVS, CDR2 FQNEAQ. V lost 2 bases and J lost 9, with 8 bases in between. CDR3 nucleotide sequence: TGTGCCAGCAGCTTATTTCCGGGTGAGCAGTTCTTC. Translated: CASSLFPGEQFF.

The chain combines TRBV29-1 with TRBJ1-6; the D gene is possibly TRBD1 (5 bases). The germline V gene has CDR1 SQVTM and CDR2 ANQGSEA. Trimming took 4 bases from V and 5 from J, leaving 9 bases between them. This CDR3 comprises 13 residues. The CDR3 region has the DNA TGCAGCGTTGGTTTGGGGGATAATTCACCCCTCCACTTT. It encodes CSVGLGDNSPLHF.

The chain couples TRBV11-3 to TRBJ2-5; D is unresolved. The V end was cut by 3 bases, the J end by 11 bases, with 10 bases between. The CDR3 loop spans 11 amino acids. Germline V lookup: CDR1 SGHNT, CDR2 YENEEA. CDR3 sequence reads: CASSFAAEQYF. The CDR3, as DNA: TGTGCCAGCAGCTTTGCCGCTGAGCAGTACTTC. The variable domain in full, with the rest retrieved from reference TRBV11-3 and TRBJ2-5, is EAGVVQSPRYKIIEKKQPVAFWCNPISGHNTLYWYLQNLGQGPELLIRYENEEAVDDSQLPKDRFSAERLKGVDSTLKIQPAELGDSAVYLCASSFAAEQYFGPGTRLLVL.

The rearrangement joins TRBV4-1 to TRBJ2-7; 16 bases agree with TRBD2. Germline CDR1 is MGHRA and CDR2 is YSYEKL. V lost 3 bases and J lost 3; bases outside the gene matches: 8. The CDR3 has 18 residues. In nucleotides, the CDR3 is TGCGCCAGCAGCCAGGGGACTAGCGGGAGGGCCAGGGTCTACGAGCAGTACTTC. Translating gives CASSQGTSGRARVYEQYF.

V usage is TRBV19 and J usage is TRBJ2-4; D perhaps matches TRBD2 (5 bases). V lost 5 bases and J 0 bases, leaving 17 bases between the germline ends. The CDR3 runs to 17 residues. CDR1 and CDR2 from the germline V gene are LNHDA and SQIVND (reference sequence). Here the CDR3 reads CASSAGDWSRAKNIQYF. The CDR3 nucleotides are TGTGCCAGTAGTGCGGGCGATTGGTCGAGAGCCAAAAACATTCAGTACTTC.

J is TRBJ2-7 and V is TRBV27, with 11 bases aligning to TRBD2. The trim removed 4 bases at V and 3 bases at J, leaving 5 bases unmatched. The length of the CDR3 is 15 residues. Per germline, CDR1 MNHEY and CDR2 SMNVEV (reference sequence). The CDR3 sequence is CASSSTSGSCYEQYF. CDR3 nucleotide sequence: TGTGCCAGCAGTTCCACTAGCGGGAGCTGCTACGAGCAGTACTTC.

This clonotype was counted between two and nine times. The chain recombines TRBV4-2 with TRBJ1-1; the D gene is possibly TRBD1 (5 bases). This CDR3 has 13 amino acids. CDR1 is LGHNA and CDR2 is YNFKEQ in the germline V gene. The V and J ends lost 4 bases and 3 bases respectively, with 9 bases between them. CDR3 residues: CASSPGGYTEAFF. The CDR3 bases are TGTGCCAGCAGCCCCGGGGGTTACACTGAAGCTTTCTTT.

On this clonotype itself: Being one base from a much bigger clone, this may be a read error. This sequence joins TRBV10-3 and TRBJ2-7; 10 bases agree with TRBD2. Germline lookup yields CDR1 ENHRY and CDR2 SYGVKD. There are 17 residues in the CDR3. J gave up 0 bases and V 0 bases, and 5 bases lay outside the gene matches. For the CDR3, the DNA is TGTGCCATCAGTGAGTCTCTGACTAGCGGGCCCTCCTACGAGCAGTACTTC. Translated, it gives CAISESLTSGPSYEQYF.

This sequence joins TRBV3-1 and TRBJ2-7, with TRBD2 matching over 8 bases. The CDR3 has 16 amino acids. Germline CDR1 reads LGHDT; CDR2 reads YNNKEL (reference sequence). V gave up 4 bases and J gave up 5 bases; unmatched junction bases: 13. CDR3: CASSPYGTRYVDEQYF. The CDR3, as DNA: TGTGCCAGCAGCCCCTACGGGACTAGATACGTCGACGAGCAGTACTTC.

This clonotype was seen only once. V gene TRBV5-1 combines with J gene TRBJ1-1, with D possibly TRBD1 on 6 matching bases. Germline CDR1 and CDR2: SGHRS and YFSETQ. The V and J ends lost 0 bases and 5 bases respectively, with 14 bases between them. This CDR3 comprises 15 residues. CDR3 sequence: CASSLVPGAVTEAFF. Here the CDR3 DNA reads TGCGCCAGCAGCTTGGTACCGGGGGCAGTGACTGAAGCTTTCTTT.

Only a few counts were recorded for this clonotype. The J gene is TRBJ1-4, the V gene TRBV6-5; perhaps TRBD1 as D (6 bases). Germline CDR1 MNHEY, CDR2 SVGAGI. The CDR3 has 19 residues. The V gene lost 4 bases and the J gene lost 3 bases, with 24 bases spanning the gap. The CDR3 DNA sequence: TGTGCCAGCAGTTTTATCCTCAGGGGAGGCAGCGATGCTAATGAAAAACTGTTTTTT. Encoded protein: CASSFILRGGSDANEKLFF.

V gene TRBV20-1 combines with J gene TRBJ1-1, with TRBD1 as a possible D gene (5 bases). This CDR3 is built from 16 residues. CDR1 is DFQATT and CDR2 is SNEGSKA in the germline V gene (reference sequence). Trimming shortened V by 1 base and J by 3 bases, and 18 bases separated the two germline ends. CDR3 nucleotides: TGCAGTGCTAGAGCCCTCCGTCGGGGGAGAGACACTGAAGCTTTCTTT. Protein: CSARALRRGRDTEAFF.

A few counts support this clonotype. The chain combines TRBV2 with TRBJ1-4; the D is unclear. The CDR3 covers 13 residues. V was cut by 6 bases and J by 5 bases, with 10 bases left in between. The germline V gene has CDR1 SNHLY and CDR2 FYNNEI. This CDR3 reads CASREGRNEKLFF. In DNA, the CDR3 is TGTGCCAGCAGGGAGGGTCGGAATGAAAAACTGTTTTTT.

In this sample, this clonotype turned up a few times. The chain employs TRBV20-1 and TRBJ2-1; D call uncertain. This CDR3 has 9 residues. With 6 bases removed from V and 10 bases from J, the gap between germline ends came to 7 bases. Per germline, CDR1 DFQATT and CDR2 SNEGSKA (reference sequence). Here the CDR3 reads CSARNEQFF. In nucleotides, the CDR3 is TGCAGTGCCCGTAACGAGCAGTTCTTC.

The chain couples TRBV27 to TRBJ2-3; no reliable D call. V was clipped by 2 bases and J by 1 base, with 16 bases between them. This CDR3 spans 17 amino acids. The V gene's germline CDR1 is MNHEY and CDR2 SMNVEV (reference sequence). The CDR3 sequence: CASSLSLKGPRTDTQYF. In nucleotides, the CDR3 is TGTGCCAGCAGTTTAAGCCTTAAAGGGCCCCGCACAGATACGCAGTATTTT.

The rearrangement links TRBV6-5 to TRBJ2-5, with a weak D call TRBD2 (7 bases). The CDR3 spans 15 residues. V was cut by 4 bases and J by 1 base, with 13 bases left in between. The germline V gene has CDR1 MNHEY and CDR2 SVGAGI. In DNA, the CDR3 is TGTGCCAGCAGTTCCGCCCGGGGGGCCCAAGAGACCCAGTACTTC. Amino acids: CASSSARGAQETQYF.

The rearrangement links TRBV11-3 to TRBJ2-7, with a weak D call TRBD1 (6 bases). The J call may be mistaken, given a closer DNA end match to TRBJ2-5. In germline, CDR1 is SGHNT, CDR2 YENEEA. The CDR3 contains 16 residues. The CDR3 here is CASSLDGDTGQETQYF. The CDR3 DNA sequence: TGTGCCAGCAGCTTAGACGGGGACACAGGGCAAGAGACCCAGTACTTC.

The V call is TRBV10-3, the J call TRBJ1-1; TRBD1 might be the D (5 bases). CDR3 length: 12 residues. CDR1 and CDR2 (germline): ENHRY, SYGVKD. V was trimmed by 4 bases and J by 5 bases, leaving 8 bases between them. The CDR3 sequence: CAISAGWTEAFF. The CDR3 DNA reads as TGTGCCATCAGTGCAGGGTGGACTGAAGCTTTCTTT.

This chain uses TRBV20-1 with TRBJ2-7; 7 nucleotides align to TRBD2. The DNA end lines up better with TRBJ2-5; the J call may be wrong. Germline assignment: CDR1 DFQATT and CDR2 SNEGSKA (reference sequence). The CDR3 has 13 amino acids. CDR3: CSARGGLSETQYF. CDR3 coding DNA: TGCAGTGCTAGGGGGGGACTATCAGAGACCCAGTACTTC.

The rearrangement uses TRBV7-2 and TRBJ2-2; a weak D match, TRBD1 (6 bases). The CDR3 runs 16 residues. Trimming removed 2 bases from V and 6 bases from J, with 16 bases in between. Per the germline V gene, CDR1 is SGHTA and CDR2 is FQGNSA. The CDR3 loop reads CASSLLTGLTPGELFF. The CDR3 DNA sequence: TGTGCCAGCAGCTTATTGACAGGCCTGACCCCCGGGGAGCTGTTTTTT.

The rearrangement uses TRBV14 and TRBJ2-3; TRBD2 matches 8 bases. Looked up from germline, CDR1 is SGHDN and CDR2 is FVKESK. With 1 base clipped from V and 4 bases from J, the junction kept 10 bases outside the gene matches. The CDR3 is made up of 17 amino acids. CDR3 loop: CASSQVVSGGAADTQYF. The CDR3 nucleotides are TGTGCCAGCAGCCAAGTGGTGTCGGGGGGGGCGGCAGATACGCAGTATTTT.

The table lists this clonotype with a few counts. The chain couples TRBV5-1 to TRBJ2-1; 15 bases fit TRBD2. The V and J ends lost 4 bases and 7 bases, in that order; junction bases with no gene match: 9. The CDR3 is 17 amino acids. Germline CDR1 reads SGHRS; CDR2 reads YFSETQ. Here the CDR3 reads CASSGGLAGGPRNEQFF. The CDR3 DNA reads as TGCGCCAGCAGCGGAGGACTAGCGGGGGGGCCCCGGAATGAGCAGTTCTTC. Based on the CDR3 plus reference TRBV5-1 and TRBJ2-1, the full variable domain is KAGVTQTPRYLIKTRGQQVTLSCSPISGHRSVSWYQQTPGQGLQFLFEYFSETQRNKGNFPGRFSGRQFSNSRSEMNVSTLELGDSALYLCASSGGLAGGPRNEQFFGPGTRLTVL.

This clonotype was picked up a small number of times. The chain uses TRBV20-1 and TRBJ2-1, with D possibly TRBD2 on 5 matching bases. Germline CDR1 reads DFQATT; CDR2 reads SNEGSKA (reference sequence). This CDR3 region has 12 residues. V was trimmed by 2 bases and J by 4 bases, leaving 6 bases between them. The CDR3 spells CSARLAYNEQFF. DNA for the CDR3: TGCAGTGCTAGACTAGCATACAATGAGCAGTTCTTC.

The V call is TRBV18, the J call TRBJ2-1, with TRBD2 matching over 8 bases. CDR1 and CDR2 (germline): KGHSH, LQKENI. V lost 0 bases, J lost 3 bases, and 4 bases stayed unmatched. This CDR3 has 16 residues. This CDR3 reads CASSPPSGGRYNEQFF. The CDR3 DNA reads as TGTGCCAGCTCACCACCGAGCGGGGGCCGCTACAATGAGCAGTTCTTC. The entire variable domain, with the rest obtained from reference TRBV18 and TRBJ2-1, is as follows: NAGVMQNPRHLVRRRGQEARLRCSPMKGHSHVYWYRQLPEEGLKFMVYLQKENIIDESGMPKERFSAEFPKEGPSILRIQQVVRGDSAAYFCASSPPSGGRYNEQFFGPGTRLTVL.

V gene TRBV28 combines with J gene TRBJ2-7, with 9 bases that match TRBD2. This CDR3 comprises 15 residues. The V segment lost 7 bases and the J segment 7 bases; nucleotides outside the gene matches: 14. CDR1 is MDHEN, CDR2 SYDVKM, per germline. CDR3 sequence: CASNDPTSGSEEQYF. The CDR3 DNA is TGTGCCAGCAACGACCCGACTAGCGGTAGTGAGGAGCAGTACTTC.

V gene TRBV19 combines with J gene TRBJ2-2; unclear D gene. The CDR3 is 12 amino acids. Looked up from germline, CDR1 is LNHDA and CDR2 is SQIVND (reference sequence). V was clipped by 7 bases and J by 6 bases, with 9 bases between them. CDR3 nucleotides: TGTGCCAGTATTGGATGGGCCGGGGAGCTGTTTTTT. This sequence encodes CASIGWAGELFF.

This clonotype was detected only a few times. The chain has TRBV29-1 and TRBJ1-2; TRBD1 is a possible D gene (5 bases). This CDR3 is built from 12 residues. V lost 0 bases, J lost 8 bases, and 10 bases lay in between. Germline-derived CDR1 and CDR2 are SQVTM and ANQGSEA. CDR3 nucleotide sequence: TGCAGCGTTGAAGACAGGGTAGGCGGCTACACCTTC. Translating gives CSVEDRVGGYTF.